This T cell receptor (beta chain) emerged from a study of blood T cell repertoires in COVID-19. Whole-study context: The samples span acute and convalescent COVID-19 from the United States, Italy and Spain. PBMCs, B-cell-depleted T cells, or T cells provided the cDNA or gDNA that made up the material.

As processed by the authors: Reference gene primer amplification in the assay estimated nucleated cell counts. Profiling relied on immunoSEQ multiplex PCR, and the TCRdb table lists in-frame clones only, not all of them. V and J calls plus clone size are reproduced from that table; the DNA served to infer D and trimming. The table records some 96,000 clones, around four fifths of them present only once. This CDR3 has 13 residues. Trimming took off 2 bases at V and 2 bases at J, with 6 bases between the two ends. The V gene's germline CDR1 is SGHTA and CDR2 FQGNSA. Sequenced material: peripheral blood. V and J are TRBV7-2 and TRBJ2-5; D gene ambiguous. This TCR was recovered from a man between 65 and 79 years old with active or convalescent COVID-19. The CDR3 nucleotides read TGTGCCAGCAGCTTACAGTGGCAAGAGACCCAGTACTTC. This encodes CASSLQWQETQYF.